Listed below are T cell receptor beta chains from one sample, sequenced in a study of technical replicates of blood from a handful of donors. Assay: immunoSEQ multiplex PCR; the TCRdb copy retains only in-frame clones and omits some. The sample includes roughly 62,000 clones, 91% seen only once; the top ten take around 3.9%. Sequencing used PBMCs. The source of these receptors is a human donor in good health. Some clones in this sample may be carry-over from other donors' samples. Both conserved end residues are part of each CDR3. A D gene is named only where the DNA matches it firmly. Only part of the rows carry a size: once, few, many, or a class if the clone is expanded.

d_gene,j_gene,v_gene,abundance,CDR3aa,CDR3nt
TRBD2,TRBJ2-7,TRBV5-1,-,CASSPDGGTYEQYF,TGCGCCAGCAGCCCCGACGGGGGGACCTACGAGCAGTACTTC
TRBD1,TRBJ2-3,TRBV2,few,CASMGTGGGADTQYF,TGTGCCAGCATGGGGACAGGGGGTGGGGCAGATACGCAGTATTTT
TRBD1,TRBJ2-6,TRBV10-3,-,CAISIGTGVPASSGANVLTF,TGTGCCATCAGCATCGGGACAGGGGTTCCCGCCTCCTCTGGGGCCAACGTCCTGACTTTC
-,TRBJ2-3,TRBV7-6,-,CASSWPFSLTDTQYF,TGTGCCAGCAGCTGGCCCTTTAGCCTCACAGATACGCAGTATTTT
TRBD2,TRBJ2-7,TRBV30,-,CAGQREGYEQYF,TGTGCCGGCCAGCGGGAGGGCTACGAGCAGTACTTC
TRBD1,TRBJ1-3,TRBV11-2,-,CASSLTGQGGNTIYF,TGTGCCAGCAGCTTAACCGGACAGGGCGGAAACACCATATATTTT
TRBD2,TRBJ2-1,TRBV7-6,-,CASSLLRGGIYLYNEQFF,TGTGCCAGCAGCTTACTCCGGGGGGGGATTTACCTTTACAATGAGCAGTTCTTC
-,TRBJ1-4,TRBV14,-,CASSQDAGAGEKLFF,TGTGCCAGCAGCCAAGACGCGGGGGCAGGTGAAAAACTGTTTTTT
-,TRBJ2-1,TRBV7-3,-,CASSLSAGEQFF,TGTGCCAGCAGCTTAAGTGCGGGTGAGCAGTTCTTC
-,TRBJ2-1,TRBV9,-,CASSGRADPGGNEQFF,TGTGCCAGCAGCGGACGAGCGGACCCCGGGGGCAATGAGCAGTTCTTC
TRBD2,TRBJ2-3,TRBV6-4,-,CASSASGGDTQYF,TGTGCCAGCAGTGCGTCGGGAGGGGATACGCAGTATTTT
TRBD1,TRBJ2-5,TRBV7-9,-,CASSPGQGGVGETQYF,TGTGCCAGCAGCCCCGGACAGGGAGGCGTAGGAGAGACCCAGTACTTC
TRBD1,TRBJ1-5,TRBV9,-,CASSAGQGTLESPQHF,TGTGCCAGCAGCGCCGGACAGGGGACTTTGGAATCGCCCCAGCATTTT
-,TRBJ1-5,TRBV6-1,-,CASSEGVVGNQPQHF,TGTGCCAGCAGTGAAGGAGTGGTAGGCAATCAGCCCCAGCATTTT
-,TRBJ1-4,TRBV27,-,CASSQRPGRANEKLFF,TGTGCCAGCAGTCAACGACCGGGCAGGGCTAATGAAAAACTGTTTTTT
TRBD2,TRBJ2-7,TRBV5-1,-,CASSWAGGTNEQYF,TGCGCCAGCAGCTGGGCGGGGGGCACGAACGAGCAGTACTTC
-,TRBJ1-3,TRBV7-9,-,CASSPSGNTIYF,TGTGCCAGCAGCCCCTCCGGAAACACCATATATTTT
-,TRBJ2-3,TRBV7-2,-,CASSLGLPRDTQYF,TGTGCCAGCAGCTTAGGGCTTCCCAGGGATACGCAGTATTTT